This T cell receptor (beta chain) was recorded in a study of blood T cell repertoires in COVID-19. Cohorts were based on clinical histories the participants reported. Under the authors' procedure: Counts of nucleated cells, estimated from reference gene primer amplification, were obtained. Sequenced by immunoSEQ multiplex PCR; TCRdb stores in-frame clones only, minus some. V and J calls and clone size are those listed in that table; D and trimming were worked out from the DNA. The sample lists approximately 400,000 clones, approximately 90% occurring once. The V gene's germline CDR1 is DFQATT and CDR2 SNEGSKA (reference sequence). The CDR3 contains 13 residues. V gave up 6 bases and J gave up 4 bases; unmatched junction bases: 8.

The sequenced sample consisted of PBMCs or T cells enriched from blood (not recorded which). This TCR derives from a woman between 35 and 50 years old who had been exposed to COVID-19. This chain links TRBV20-1 with TRBJ1-2, with 7 bases lining up with TRBD1. In DNA, the CDR3 is TGCAGTGCCAGTGACAGGGTTGGCTATGGCTACACCTTC. Its translation is CSASDRVGYGYTF.